The 22 T cell receptor beta chains presented below share a single source sample, sequenced in a study of blood T cell repertoires in COVID-19. Measured with immunoSEQ multiplex PCR; TCRdb has only the in-frame clones, and not every one. The sample holds approximately 280,000 clones, around 85% seen once. The sequencing input was PBMCs or T cells enriched from blood (not recorded which). Receptor source: a woman in her thirties or forties who had recovered from COVID-19.

This rearrangement joins TRBV7-9 to TRBJ1-1; 7 nucleotides line up with TRBD1. The V gene's germline CDR1 is SEHNR and CDR2 FQNEAQ (reference sequence). The ends lost 5 bases at V and 4 bases at J; junction bases unmatched: 13. The CDR3 extends over 16 amino acids. The CDR3 sequence: CASSPRGGAGGTEAFF. The CDR3 coding sequence is TGTGCCAGCAGCCCCCGGGGGGGCGCAGGGGGCACTGAAGCTTTCTTT.

The CDR3 spells CASKGLGETQYF. CDR3 sequence (DNA): TGCGCCAGCAAGGGGTTGGGGGAGACCCAGTACTTC. The chain employs TRBV10-2 and TRBJ2-5, with D possibly being TRBD1 (5 bases). This CDR3 has 12 residues. V gave up 7 bases and J gave up 5 bases, with 11 bases separating them. Germline V gives CDR1 WSHSY, CDR2 SAAADI.

This sequence joins TRBV28 and TRBJ2-5; 8 bases match TRBD2. The CDR3 runs to 16 residues. Germline values: CDR1 MDHEN, CDR2 SYDVKM. The trim removed 2 bases at V and 3 bases at J, leaving 8 bases unmatched. Here the CDR3 reads CASSLGGLGFKETQYF. Written as DNA, the CDR3 is TGTGCCAGCAGTTTAGGGGGACTAGGATTTAAAGAGACCCAGTACTTC.

The chain has TRBV4-3 and TRBJ2-1, with D possibly TRBD1 on 5 matching bases. The CDR3 has 16 residues. The germline CDR1 and CDR2 sequences are LGHNA and YSLEER. With 4 bases removed from V and 0 bases from J, the gap between germline ends came to 13 bases. The CDR3 sequence: CASSPGLGGSYNEQFF. As DNA, the CDR3 is TGCGCCAGCAGCCCAGGGCTCGGCGGCTCCTACAATGAGCAGTTCTTC.

This chain connects TRBV11-2 to TRBJ2-7; 7 bases fit TRBD1. CDR3 length equals 15 residues. V was clipped by 5 bases and J by 4 bases; unmatched bases: 11. CDR1 is SGHAT and CDR2 is FQNNGV in the germline V gene. The CDR3 spells CASSQLGTVNYEQYF. CDR3 DNA: TGTGCCAGCAGCCAACTTGGGACAGTTAATTACGAGCAGTACTTC.

This sequence joins TRBV4-2 and TRBJ2-1, with D maybe TRBD2 (5 bases). The V end lost 2 bases, the J end lost 10 bases, and 15 bases lay between the germline ends. Germline assignment: CDR1 LGHNA and CDR2 YNFKEQ. The CDR3 spans 14 residues. The chain's CDR3 is CASSQSHGLGEQFF. DNA of the CDR3: TGTGCCAGCAGCCAATCCCACGGACTCGGAGAGCAGTTCTTC.

The V gene is TRBV4-3, the J gene TRBJ1-3; 7 bases map to TRBD1. The CDR3 is made up of 16 amino acids. After removal of 0 bases from V and 2 bases from J, the junction contained 4 bases not matched to a gene. Germline CDR1 reads LGHNA; CDR2 reads YSLEER. CDR3 protein: CASSQDLRGPGNTIYF. CDR3 bases: TGCGCCAGCAGCCAAGATTTGAGGGGGCCTGGAAACACCATATATTTT.

V is TRBV11-2 and J is TRBJ2-6; 9 bases are shared with TRBD2. Germline assignment: CDR1 SGHAT and CDR2 FQNNGV. This CDR3 region has 19 residues. Trimming at V came to 5 bases and at J to 4 bases, leaving 15 bases not matched to a gene. CDR3 region: CASSPGGGVGLAGANVLTF. CDR3 DNA sequence: TGTGCCAGCAGCCCAGGGGGAGGGGTGGGACTAGCAGGGGCCAACGTCCTGACTTTC.

The chain has TRBV29-1 and TRBJ2-7; D may be TRBD1 (5 bases). Trimming left V 5 bases short and J 4 bases short, with 24 bases between. The CDR3 totals 16 residues. Per the germline V gene, CDR1 is SQVTM and CDR2 is ANQGSEA. CDR3 residues: CSVPTEQVPPKYEQYF. CDR3 coding DNA: TGCAGCGTTCCTACCGAACAGGTTCCCCCAAAATACGAGCAGTACTTC.

The V and J genes are TRBV5-6 and TRBJ1-4; weak D call: TRBD1 (5 bases). Germline CDR1 is SGHDT and CDR2 is YYEEEE. The V end lost 1 base, the J end lost 5 bases, and 12 bases lay between the germline ends. CDR3 size: 15 residues. CDR3 sequence: CASSLRGWGNEKLFF. The CDR3 DNA sequence: TGTGCCAGCAGCTTGCGGGGGTGGGGCAATGAAAAACTGTTTTTT. The variable domain in full, completed from reference TRBV5-6 and TRBJ1-4, reads DAGVTQSPTHLIKTRGQQVTLRCSPKSGHDTVSWYQQALGQGPQFIFQYYEEEERQRGNFPDRFSGHQFPNYSSELNVNALLLGDSALYLCASSLRGWGNEKLFFGSGTQLSVL.

In this sample, this clone turned up once. CDR3 sequence: CASSPPGLAGVETQYF. DNA for the CDR3: TGCGCCAGCAGCCCTCCGGGACTAGCGGGAGTGGAGACCCAGTACTTC. The rearrangement links TRBV5-1 to TRBJ2-5, with TRBD2 matching over 14 bases. CDR3 length: 16 amino acids. Trimming cost V 4 bases and J 5 bases; bases outside gene matches: 7. The germline gives CDR1 SGHRS, CDR2 YFSETQ.

The V gene is TRBV28, the J gene TRBJ2-2, with 9 bases that match TRBD1. With V trimmed by 4 bases and J by 2 bases, 2 bases remained unmatched. CDR3 size: 15 residues. From germline, CDR1 is MDHEN and CDR2 SYDVKM. CDR3 sequence: CASSWTGVNTGELFF. CDR3 bases: TGTGCCAGCAGTTGGACAGGGGTTAACACCGGGGAGCTGTTTTTT. The whole variable domain, remainder taken from reference TRBV28 and TRBJ2-2, is DVKVTQSSRYLVKRTGEKVFLECVQDMDHENMFWYRQDPGLGLRLIYFSYDVKMKEKGDIPEGYSVSREKKERFSLILESASTNQTSMYLCASSWTGVNTGELFFGEGSRLTVL.

This clone was observed a few times. The chain joins TRBV18 to TRBJ1-1, with TRBD1 matching over 8 bases. Germline CDR1 and CDR2: KGHSH and LQKENI. The V segment lost 3 bases and the J segment 6 bases; nucleotides outside the gene matches: 6. CDR3 size: 14 residues. The CDR3 protein is CASSPDRGVSEAFF. The CDR3 region has the DNA TGTGCCAGCTCACCTGACAGGGGTGTTTCTGAAGCTTTCTTT. Full variable domain (missing parts from reference TRBV18 and TRBJ1-1): NAGVMQNPRHLVRRRGQEARLRCSPMKGHSHVYWYRQLPEEGLKFMVYLQKENIIDESGMPKERFSAEFPKEGPSILRIQQVVRGDSAAYFCASSPDRGVSEAFFGQGTRLTVV.

V gene TRBV7-3 combines with J gene TRBJ2-5, with TRBD2 matching 7 bases. The germline gives CDR1 SGHTA, CDR2 FQGTGA. Trimming took 3 bases from V and 5 from J; bases not matched to a gene: 9. The CDR3 spans 15 residues. CDR3 DNA: TGTGCCAGCAGCTTGGGCGGGAGCGCCTATGAGACCCAGTACTTC. This encodes CASSLGGSAYETQYF.

By sample fraction, this clone is medium-sized. The chain carries TRBV12-2 and TRBJ2-3; TRBD2, the table's D call, lacks a check against the DNA. TRBV12-2 is designated a pseudogene. The CDR3 is 15 residues long. For the CDR3, the DNA is TGTGCAGGCAGGGGAGCGGGAGGGGTCACAGATACGCAGTATTTT. Its translation: CAGRGAGGVTDTQYF.

The chain uses TRBV27 and TRBJ2-7; TRBD2 might be the D (6 bases). The CDR3 sequence is 15 residues long. CDR1 and CDR2 from the germline V gene are MNHEY and SMNVEV (reference sequence). The V gene lost 2 bases and the J gene lost 0 bases, with 11 bases spanning the gap. The CDR3, as DNA: TGTGCCAGCAGTTTAGGGAGCGGGCTCTCCTACGAGCAGTACTTC. Translated, it gives CASSLGSGLSYEQYF.

The CDR3: CASRPRSNTEAFF. The DNA for the CDR3 is TGTGCCAGCAGACCACGCAGTAACACTGAAGCTTTCTTT. The chain carries TRBV5-6 and TRBJ1-1; D is undetermined. V dropped 5 bases and J dropped 2 bases, with 10 bases sitting between them. This CDR3 has 13 amino acids. CDR1 and CDR2 (germline): SGHDT, YYEEEE.

V gene TRBV24-1 combines with J gene TRBJ2-5; a possible D gene is TRBD1 (6 bases). The CDR3 spans 15 residues. Germline values: CDR1 KGHDR, CDR2 SFDVKD. V shed 3 bases and J shed 5 bases, with 15 bases lying between them. The CDR3 loop is CATSDGYRDQETQYF. The CDR3 DNA follows: TGTGCCACCAGTGATGGTTACAGGGATCAGGAGACCCAGTACTTC.

The rearrangement uses TRBV28 and TRBJ2-1, with D maybe TRBD1 (5 bases). V lost 3 bases and J lost 3, with 15 bases in between. Germline V CDR1 and CDR2: MDHEN, SYDVKM. The CDR3 is made up of 16 amino acids. The CDR3 sequence is CASSFNRPQHYNEQFF. CDR3 bases: TGTGCCAGCAGTTTCAACAGGCCTCAGCACTACAATGAGCAGTTCTTC. Using reference TRBV28 and TRBJ2-1 for the parts outside the CDR3, the full variable domain is DVKVTQSSRYLVKRTGEKVFLECVQDMDHENMFWYRQDPGLGLRLIYFSYDVKMKEKGDIPEGYSVSREKKERFSLILESASTNQTSMYLCASSFNRPQHYNEQFFGPGTRLTVL.

The chain joins TRBV7-8 to TRBJ1-5; the D is unclear. Per the germline V gene, CDR1 is SGHVS and CDR2 is FQNEAQ. V was pared by 5 bases and J by 4 bases, with 18 bases between. CDR3 length: 16 residues. This CDR3 is CASSRGGTATNQPQHF. CDR3 bases: TGTGCCAGCAGCCGGGGAGGTACAGCCACAAATCAGCCCCAGCATTTT.

The chain joins TRBV5-6 to TRBJ1-5; TRBD1 might be the D (6 bases). V lost 4 bases and J 4 bases, leaving 18 bases between the germline ends. This CDR3 is 16 amino acids long. CDR1 and CDR2 (germline): SGHDT, YYEEEE. CDR3 bases: TGTGCCAGCAGCCGTATAACAGGGTTGGGGAATCAGCCCCAGCATTTT. It specifies CASSRITGLGNQPQHF.

This clone was detected only a few times. The chain recombines TRBV6-1 with TRBJ2-5; possible D gene TRBD2, 7 bases. Trimming shortened V by 1 base and J by 2 bases, and 11 bases separated the two germline ends. Looked up from germline, CDR1 is MNHNS and CDR2 is SASEGT. This CDR3 spans 15 amino acids. The CDR3 spells CASSEEGGVQETQYF. DNA of the CDR3: TGTGCCAGCAGTGAAGAAGGGGGGGTACAAGAGACCCAGTACTTC.